Presented here are 26 T cell receptor beta chains from one specimen sequenced in a study of Ad26.COV2.S vaccination and SARS-CoV-2 variants. Treatment indicated: approximately 18 received Ad26.COV2.S at low or high dose, single or two shots; about 5 received placebo; per-sample allocation not given. Specimen acquisition occurred on day 63 following the initial vaccine or placebo injection. Only in-frame clones appear in the TCRdb table, and some are missing; sequencing was by immunoSEQ multiplex PCR. The sample lists fewer than 900,000 clones; 80% to 90% were seen once. The input for sequencing was peripheral blood, taken in a trial of Ad26.COV2.S vaccine versus placebo. The receptors stem from a person between 18 and 59 years old who received the Ad26.COV2.S COVID-19 vaccine or a placebo.

The chain couples TRBV9 to TRBJ1-6; the D is unclear. This CDR3 spans 17 amino acids. Germline V gene lookup returns CDR1 SGDLS and CDR2 YYNGEE. V lost 3 bases to trimming and J lost 0 bases, with 13 bases between them. The DNA of the CDR3 is TGTGCCAGCAGCGCCGAAGGGCGGAGCTCCTATAATTCACCCCTCCACTTT. Protein product: CASSAEGRSSYNSPLHF.

The genes are TRBV4-2 and TRBJ2-7; 7 bases match TRBD1. The germline gives CDR1 LGHNA, CDR2 YNFKEQ. CDR3 size: 13 residues. The trim removed 5 bases at V and 6 bases at J, leaving 7 bases unmatched. CDR3 DNA sequence: TGTGCCAGCAGCTTCGGACAGGTCCCCGAGCAGTACTTC. Its translation: CASSFGQVPEQYF.

The CDR3 DNA is TGTGCCAGCAGTTGGGGGGGGCTTTCACCCCTCCACTTT. Translation: CASSWGGLSPLHF. V is TRBV12-3 or TRBV12-4 and J is TRBJ1-6; tentatively, D is TRBD1 (6 bases). This CDR3 has 13 residues. Trimming cost V 4 bases and J 9 bases, with 10 bases left between them.

CDR3 protein: CASSPQGASAETQYF. In DNA, the CDR3 is TGTGCCAGCAGTCCACAGGGGGCGTCGGCAGAGACCCAGTACTTC. The chain uses TRBV7-2 and TRBJ2-5, with TRBD1 matching over 9 bases. J lost 4 bases, V lost 6 bases, and 9 bases had no gene match. The CDR3 loop spans 15 amino acids. Looked up from germline, CDR1 is SGHTA and CDR2 is FQGNSA.

The genes are TRBV6-5 and TRBJ1-1, with 7 bases aligning to TRBD1. The CDR3 is 14 residues long. The V segment lost 6 bases and the J segment 0 bases; nucleotides outside the gene matches: 4. Germline assignment: CDR1 MNHEY and CDR2 SVGAGI. CDR3 in amino acids: CASRVDRMNTEAFF. CDR3 sequence (DNA): TGTGCCAGCAGGGTGGACAGGATGAACACTGAAGCTTTCTTT.

This rearrangement joins TRBV6-5 to TRBJ1-6; unclear D gene. Trimming removed 4 bases from V and 9 bases from J, with 10 bases in between. The CDR3 runs 13 residues. Per the germline V gene, CDR1 is MNHEY and CDR2 is SVGAGI. CDR3 in amino acids: CASSLDPRSPLHF. The CDR3 DNA is TGTGCCAGCAGTTTGGACCCGCGTTCACCCCTCCACTTT.

The J gene is TRBJ1-3, the V gene TRBV6-5; D is ambiguous. V lost 0 bases and J 4 bases, leaving 7 bases between the germline ends. The germline V gene has CDR1 MNHEY and CDR2 SVGAGI. The length of the CDR3 is 14 residues. The CDR3 DNA reads TGTGCCAGCAGTTACTCGAGCTTGGGAAACACCATATATTTT. Translating gives CASSYSSLGNTIYF.

V is TRBV3-1 (or the pseudogene TRBV3-2) and J is TRBJ2-5, with a weak D call TRBD2 (6 bases). The germline V gene encodes CDR1 LGHDT and CDR2 YNNKEL (reference sequence). The V and J ends lost 4 bases and 2 bases respectively, with 11 bases between them. This CDR3 spans 14 amino acids. The chain's CDR3 is CASSPDGGQETQYF. The CDR3 nucleotides are TGTGCCAGCAGCCCGGACGGGGGACAAGAGACCCAGTACTTC.

V is TRBV6-5 and J is TRBJ1-5; no clear D gene. Germline V gene lookup returns CDR1 MNHEY and CDR2 SVGAGI. Trimming cost V 6 bases and J 0 bases, with 12 bases left between them. The CDR3 covers 15 residues. The CDR3 protein is CASSHRTDSNQPQHF. The DNA of the CDR3 is TGTGCCAGCAGCCATCGGACGGATAGCAATCAGCCCCAGCATTTT.

The chain joins TRBV5-1 to TRBJ1-2, with D possibly matching TRBD1 (5 bases). V was trimmed by 4 bases and J by 6 bases, leaving 19 bases between them. Germline V gives CDR1 SGHRS, CDR2 YFSETQ. The CDR3 is 15 residues long. The CDR3: CASSPLAGLGHGYTF. DNA for the CDR3: TGCGCCAGCAGCCCTCTTGCAGGGCTGGGGCATGGCTACACCTTC.

The chain links TRBV3-1 (or the pseudogene TRBV3-2) to TRBJ1-4; TRBD1 agrees at 9 bases. Germline V lookup: CDR1 LGHDT, CDR2 YNNKEL (reference sequence). V lost 0 bases and J lost 10; bases outside the gene matches: 9. The CDR3 has 16 residues. The CDR3 nucleotides are TGTGCCAGCAGCCAAGAGAGGGACAGGGTAGGAGGAAAACTGTTTTTT. Translating it yields CASSQERDRVGGKLFF.

A word on this clone: The sample has other DNA sequences that encode this CDR3 too. The chain recombines TRBV18 with TRBJ2-3; D not resolved. The CDR3 runs 13 residues. Germline CDR1 reads KGHSH; CDR2 reads LQKENI. The germline V and J ends were trimmed by 0 bases and 0 bases, with 1 base remaining between them. The DNA of the CDR3 is TGTGCCAGCTCACCACCTAGCACAGATACGCAGTATTTT. Amino acid sequence: CASSPPSTDTQYF.

This chain links TRBV6-5 with TRBJ2-7, with TRBD2 matching 7 bases. V lost 5 bases, J lost 7 bases, and 8 bases stayed unmatched. Germline assignment: CDR1 MNHEY and CDR2 SVGAGI. This CDR3 has 13 residues. The CDR3 reads CASSLQAGREQYF. CDR3 bases: TGTGCCAGCAGTCTCCAAGCGGGACGGGAGCAGTACTTC.

The J gene is TRBJ2-3, the V gene TRBV11-2; the match to TRBD2 covers 12 bases. Trimming took 5 bases from V and 0 from J; bases not matched to a gene: 3. The CDR3 has 16 amino acids. The germline V gene has CDR1 SGHAT and CDR2 FQNNGV. CDR3 residues: CASSHGLAGSTDTQYF. CDR3 in DNA: TGTGCCAGCAGCCACGGACTAGCGGGAAGCACAGATACGCAGTATTTT.

The chain has TRBV9 and TRBJ1-4; possible D gene TRBD1, 5 bases. The CDR3 has 14 residues. Trimming removed 4 bases at V and 3 bases at J, with 10 bases between. From germline, CDR1 is SGDLS and CDR2 YYNGEE. The CDR3 here is CASSTGGSNEKLFF. The CDR3 coding sequence is TGTGCCAGCAGCACTGGGGGGTCTAATGAAAAACTGTTTTTT.

The gene calls are TRBV5-1 and TRBJ1-3, with 7 bases aligning to TRBD1. Germline-derived CDR1 and CDR2 are SGHRS and YFSETQ. This CDR3 has 15 residues. The J segment lost 4 bases and the V segment lost 2 bases, leaving 6 bases of the junction unmatched. CDR3 DNA sequence: TGCGCCAGCAGCTTATGGACAGGCTACGGAAACACCATATATTTT. Translation: CASSLWTGYGNTIYF. Looking up the rest from reference TRBV5-1 and TRBJ1-3 gives the full variable domain: KAGVTQTPRYLIKTRGQQVTLSCSPISGHRSVSWYQQTPGQGLQFLFEYFSETQRNKGNFPGRFSGRQFSNSRSEMNVSTLELGDSALYLCASSLWTGYGNTIYFGEGSWLTVV.

This clone was seen a handful of times. Other DNA sequences in the sample encode the same CDR3. V and J are TRBV20-1 and TRBJ2-3, with D uncertain. Germline CDR1 DFQATT, CDR2 SNEGSKA (reference sequence). The CDR3 sequence is 14 residues long. V lost 3 bases to trimming and J lost 0 bases, with 10 bases between them. In DNA form, the CDR3 reads TGCAGTGCTAGTTCAGAGCCTAGCACAGATACGCAGTATTTT. This translates into CSASSEPSTDTQYF.

V usage is TRBV19 and J usage is TRBJ1-2, with a weak D call TRBD1 (5 bases). The CDR3 spans 15 residues. V gave up 7 bases and J gave up 4 bases, with 19 bases separating them. Germline V gives CDR1 LNHDA, CDR2 SQIVND (reference sequence). The CDR3 protein is CASTRRGETTYGYTF. In nucleotides, the CDR3 is TGTGCCAGTACCCGCCGGGGGGAGACTACCTATGGCTACACCTTC.

This rearrangement joins TRBV24-1 to TRBJ2-1; TRBD2 matches at 11 bases. The CDR3 is 16 amino acids. Germline V gene lookup returns CDR1 KGHDR and CDR2 SFDVKD. V trimming: 3 bases; J trimming: 6 bases; junction bases outside the gene matches: 6. The CDR3 loop is CATSDPGLAELNEQFF. Here the CDR3 DNA reads TGTGCCACCAGTGATCCGGGACTAGCGGAGCTCAATGAGCAGTTCTTC.

In regard to this clone: Other DNA sequences in this sample translate to the same CDR3. The chain is built from TRBV5-4 and TRBJ2-1; D remains unclear. The germline V gene has CDR1 SGHNT and CDR2 YYREEE (reference sequence). Trimming removed 4 bases at V and 3 bases at J, with 5 bases between. The CDR3 is 12 amino acids. The CDR3: CASSRDYNEQFF. The CDR3 nucleotides read TGTGCCAGCAGCCGAGACTACAATGAGCAGTTCTTC.

The rearrangement links TRBV11-3 to TRBJ2-7; 8 bases are a match to TRBD1. The CDR3 sequence is 16 residues long. Trimming took 5 bases from V and 4 from J; bases not matched to a gene: 13. Germline V gives CDR1 SGHNT, CDR2 YENEEA. The CDR3 DNA reads TGTGCCAGCAGCGAGTATCCCCGGGACAGGTGTTACGAGCAGTACTTC. This sequence encodes CASSEYPRDRCYEQYF.

The J gene is TRBJ1-6, the V gene TRBV6-5, with D unresolved. Germline V gives CDR1 MNHEY, CDR2 SVGAGI. V was pared by 2 bases and J by 0 bases, with 8 bases between. The CDR3 runs 16 residues. The DNA for the CDR3 is TGTGCCAGCAGTTACGGGTTTAGCTCCTATAATTCACCCCTCCACTTT. This sequence encodes CASSYGFSSYNSPLHF.

The V call is TRBV11-3, the J call TRBJ2-5; the D is unclear. CDR3 length: 11 residues. The V end was cut by 3 bases, the J end by 5 bases, with 4 bases between. The germline gives CDR1 SGHNT, CDR2 YENEEA. DNA for the CDR3: TGTGCCAGCAGCTTCGGGGAGACCCAGTACTTC. Translation: CASSFGETQYF.

The chain is built from TRBV5-6 and TRBJ2-1; no firm D call. Trimming stripped 3 bases from V and 2 bases from J, with 0 bases between. The CDR3 has 11 amino acids. CDR1 is SGHDT, CDR2 YYEEEE, per germline. The CDR3 DNA reads as TGTGCCAGCAGCTCCTACAATGAGCAGTTCTTC. Translating gives CASSSYNEQFF.

The chain combines TRBV24-1 with TRBJ2-3; 12 bases are shared with TRBD2. J was trimmed by 5 bases and V by 5 bases; bases with no gene match: 4. The CDR3 spans 15 residues. From germline, CDR1 is KGHDR and CDR2 SFDVKD. The CDR3 region has the DNA TGTGCCACCAGTGCTCTGGGACTAGCGGGAGATACGCAGTATTTT. Protein product: CATSALGLAGDTQYF.

The chain links TRBV19 to TRBJ1-5; D may be TRBD1 (6 bases). V dropped 5 bases and J dropped 4 bases, with 15 bases sitting between them. Germline lookup yields CDR1 LNHDA and CDR2 SQIVND (reference sequence). CDR3 length: 15 amino acids. The CDR3 sequence is CASSPGGQINQPQHF. DNA for the CDR3: TGTGCCAGTAGTCCCGGAGGACAGATTAATCAGCCCCAGCATTTT.